This T cell receptor (beta chain) was observed in a study of blood T cell repertoires in COVID-19. In the study overall: Acute and convalescent COVID-19 samples came from the United States, Italy and Spain.

Authors' analysis steps: How many nucleated cells were present was estimated from reference gene primer amplification. Method: immunoSEQ multiplex PCR; TCRdb's copy keeps in-frame clones and lacks some. V and J calls and clone size are copied from that table; D and trimming were computed from the DNA. The sample shows around 150,000 clones, roughly four fifths of them seen only once. The CDR3 consists of 10 residues. Trimming removed 7 bases from V and 5 bases from J, with 8 bases in between. The germline CDR1 and CDR2 sequences are DFQATT and SNEGSKA (reference sequence). The sequencing input was peripheral blood. The chain recombines TRBV20-1 with TRBJ1-2; D remains ambiguous. The clonotype originates from a woman of 80 years or more with acute or convalescent COVID-19. The CDR3 sequence: CSVLEYGYTF. The CDR3 nucleotides read TGCAGTGTGTTGGAGTATGGCTACACCTTC.